This TCR beta chain was retrieved from a study of T cells after yellow fever vaccination (dated by TCRdb to between 2017 and 2020). About the study as a whole: The SMART-Seq v4 Ultra Low Input RNA kit was used to prepare libraries from fractions with low cell numbers. To track T-cell clones before and after primary and booster YFV17D yellow fever vaccination, bulk TCR alpha and beta repertoires were sequenced longitudinally. The cohort comprised two healthy male donors, one aged 18 to 29 and one aged 30 to 40 years. Bulk PBMC replicates and cell subsets were isolated from blood drawn at multiple timepoints before and after both primary and secondary immunization.

The V and J ends are trimmed by 5 bases and 3 bases, leaving 5 bases between them. Including the terminal cysteine and phenylalanine, the CDR3 comprises 12 residues. The kept DNA is CDR3 alone, 36 bases in frame from the first base. Based on the germline V gene (reference sequence), the CDR1 and CDR2 sequences are SEHNR and FQNEAQ. The sample's treatment or condition label, decoded: live attenuated yellow fever vaccine strain. Two biological replicates of bulk PBMCs were collected at each blood-draw timepoint. A standard Ficoll-Paque protocol was used to isolate PBMCs from peripheral blood. TriZol was used to extract RNA from bulk PBMCs, CD4 and CD8 fractions, and dextramer-positive and dextramer-negative fractions. Findings and caveats that apply to the study as a whole: FACS-sorted repertoires could contain abundant contaminating clonotypes from the bulk population, so computational filtering was required. Compared with the primary T-cell response, the secondary T-cell response was weaker but faster, peaking on day 5 rather than day 15. Only two donors were included in the study, so the extent to which the findings can be generalized is limited. A small fraction of clonotypes appeared in both the CD4 and CD8 compartments, likely as a result of convergent recombination. After the booster, most of the clones that had expanded following primary vaccination were detected again (roughly 97% of CD4 and 88% of CD8), which suggests that memory was broadly maintained.

TCR cDNA was synthesized by 5'RACE template switching, through which a universal primer site and unique molecular identifiers were introduced. Priming of cDNA synthesis was performed from both the TCR alpha and TCR beta constant segments. Two PCR steps were used to amplify libraries, with sample barcodes and sequencing adapters being added in the second step. Sequencing of the libraries was done on either Illumina HiSeq 2500 (2x100 bp) or NovaSeq (2x150 bp). In the source study's methods: MIGEC was used to demultiplex reads and collapse the reads into UMI consensus sequences, and MiXCR was used for V(D)J alignment. Vaccine-responding clonotypes were identified with edgeR using replicate PBMC samples, with FDR below 0.01 and a log2 fold change above 5 up to day 15 being required. Each bulk clonotype received a CD4 or CD8 identity based on whether the sequenced CD4 or CD8 repertoire contained that clonotype at higher abundance. TCRdb reran the public reads through fastp at Q25 and MiXCR, keeping productive beta chains. Each CDR3 protein appears once, grouped with its most common genes and DNA. For this entry, the V and J calls and clone size follow TCRdb and not the study's own pipeline. This sample is represented by roughly 520,000 distinct CDR3 sequences; about a fifth of them were singletons. The ten largest clones capture approximately 15% of the sample.

This clonotype was seen a few times. The target of this receptor is not known. No base quality values were provided; no much bigger clone lies one nucleotide off. The clonotype was recovered from a man younger than 30 who received the YFV17D yellow fever vaccine. The sample was PBMCs, taken approximately 20 days after the first yellow fever vaccination. The V and J genes are TRBV7-9 and TRBJ1-5, with an unclear D gene assignment. CDR3 reads: CASSTDNQPQHF. The DNA is TGTGCCAGCAGCACCGACAATCAGCCCCAGCATTTT. This CDR3, with the reference TRBV7-9 and TRBJ1-5 proteins standing in past its ends, gives the full variable domain DTGVSQNPRHKITKRGQNVTFRCDPISEHNRLYWYRQTLGQGPEFLTYFQNEAQLEKSRLLSDRFSAERPKGSFSTLEIQRTEQGDSAMYLCASSTDNQPQHFGDGTRLSIL.